The present T cell receptor (beta chain) was sequenced within a study of blood T cell repertoires in COVID-19. Germline lookup yields CDR1 KGHSH and CDR2 LQKENI. The CDR3 has 15 amino acids. Trimming removed 4 bases at V and 8 bases at J, with 20 bases between. This table comes from immunoSEQ multiplex PCR, and its TCRdb copy is limited to in-frame clones, with some not included. The sample has around 140,000 clones, 80% to 90% seen once. What was sequenced was peripheral blood. J is TRBJ1-2 and V is TRBV18, with D hard to call. This receptor was taken from a man in his sixties with active or convalescent COVID-19. The CDR3 protein is CASSRVEGALSGYTF. As DNA, the CDR3 is TGTGCCAGCTCACGTGTCGAAGGAGCCCTCTCCGGCTACACCTTC.